The rows below give T cell receptor beta chains drawn from one sample of a study of T cell responses to AZD1222 COVID-19 vaccine. Assay: immunoSEQ multiplex PCR; the TCRdb copy retains only in-frame clones and omits some. The sample contains roughly 140,000 clones, 70% to 90% of which appear only once. Sequencing was performed on peripheral blood, taken on day 0 of AZD1222 vaccination. The source is an adult in good health. CDR3s include the opening cysteine and the closing phenylalanine or tryptophan. D genes are given only for firm matches. Size is stated for part of the rows, as once, few or many counts, or as a class when the clone is expanded.

V,size,J,D,length,CDR3,DNA
TRBV5-1,-,TRBJ1-2,-,13,CASSTGGNYGYTF,TGCGCCAGCAGCACAGGAGGGAACTATGGCTACACCTTC
TRBV30,once,TRBJ2-3,-,15,CAWGGPRTSTDTQYF,TGTGCCTGGGGGGGGCCGAGAACTAGCACAGATACGCAGTATTTT
TRBV12-3/TRBV12-4,-,TRBJ2-5,-,12,CASSFHQETQYF,TGTGCCAGCAGTTTTCACCAAGAGACCCAGTACTTC
TRBV7-2,-,TRBJ1-1,-,14,CASSLRGADSEAFF,TGTGCCAGCAGCTTACGGGGGGCCGACTCTGAAGCTTTCTTT
TRBV21-1,-,TRBJ2-6,-,21,CASIQQPDRPPSRYGANVLTF,TGTGCCAGCATCCAACAACCGGACAGACCCCCGTCACGCTATGGGGCCAACGTCCTGACTTTC
TRBV19,-,TRBJ1-3,TRBD1,17,CASSPQGQGRSGNTIYF,TGTGCCAGTAGTCCACAAGGACAGGGGCGCTCTGGAAACACCATATATTTT
TRBV18,-,TRBJ2-6,TRBD2,21,CASSPLGLTWSSLPGANVLTF,TGTGCCAGCTCACCACTGGGACTAACGTGGAGTTCCCTCCCTGGGGCCAACGTCCTGACTTTC
TRBV19,-,TRBJ1-4,-,11,CASSISKKLFF,TGTGCCAGTAGTATATCCAAAAAACTGTTTTTT
TRBV5-1,-,TRBJ1-3,-,17,CASSLTPSTRSGNTIYF,TGCGCCAGCAGCCTCACGCCCTCGACGCGATCTGGAAACACCATATATTTT
TRBV5-4,-,TRBJ1-6,-,15,CASSLDGGRNSPLHF,TGTGCCAGCAGCTTGGACGGGGGGCGTAATTCACCCCTCCACTTT
TRBV28,-,TRBJ2-7,TRBD2,14,CASGKTSGSYEQYF,TGTGCCAGCGGGAAGACTAGCGGATCCTACGAGCAGTACTTC
TRBV6-6,-,TRBJ2-2,-,17,CASSLTGSLPNTGELFF,TGTGCCAGCAGTCTTACGGGCTCCCTACCGAACACCGGGGAGCTGTTTTTT
TRBV11-3,-,TRBJ1-1,-,14,CASSLVGLGTEAFF,TGTGCCAGCAGCTTAGTCGGGCTCGGGACTGAAGCTTTCTTT
TRBV3-1/TRBV3-2,-,TRBJ2-7,-,12,CASSQGRGEQYF,TGTGCCAGCAGCCAAGGGAGGGGCGAGCAGTACTTC
TRBV4-1,-,TRBJ1-1,-,17,CASSPAPGHRTNTEAFF,TGCGCCAGCAGCCCCGCCCCGGGCCACCGAACGAACACTGAAGCTTTCTTT
TRBV7-2,-,TRBJ2-5,-,15,CASSLMAGYGETQYF,TGTGCCAGCAGCTTAATGGCGGGATATGGAGAGACCCAGTACTTC
TRBV28,-,TRBJ2-1,TRBD2,16,CASSLPGLAGAGEQFF,TGTGCCAGCAGTTTACCCGGACTAGCGGGAGCGGGTGAGCAGTTCTTC
TRBV27,-,TRBJ2-2,-,12,CASSFGVGELFF,TGTGCCAGCAGTTTTGGGGTCGGGGAGCTGTTTTTT
TRBV27,-,TRBJ2-7,TRBD1,15,CASSPTGLSSYEQYF,TGTGCCAGCAGTCCGACAGGGCTTAGCTCCTACGAGCAGTACTTC
TRBV28,-,TRBJ1-1,-,13,CASSETMNTEAFF,TGTGCCAGCAGTGAGACCATGAACACTGAAGCTTTCTTT
TRBV18,-,TRBJ1-1,-,15,CASSPTGSAGSEAFF,TGTGCCAGCTCACCGACCGGTAGTGCAGGGTCTGAAGCTTTCTTT
TRBV6-5,-,TRBJ2-1,TRBD1,14,CASSDRGVGNEQFF,TGTGCCAGCTCGGACAGGGGGGTCGGCAATGAGCAGTTCTTC
TRBV21-1,once,TRBJ2-3,-,17,CASSSSWIHPPCGTQYF,TGTGCCAGCAGCTCTTCTTGGATCCACCCCCCTTGTGGTACGCAGTATTTT
TRBV19,-,TRBJ1-5,-,14,CASSQGIGDQPQHF,TGTGCCAGTAGTCAAGGAATCGGGGATCAGCCCCAGCATTTT
TRBV6-5,once,TRBJ1-2,-,13,CASTKGDTYGYTF,TGTGCCAGCACCAAGGGAGACACTTATGGCTACACCTTC
TRBV19,-,TRBJ2-7,-,14,CASSIQGGTGEQYF,TGTGCCAGTAGTATACAGGGAGGCACGGGCGAGCAGTACTTC
TRBV6-2/TRBV6-3,once,TRBJ2-7,-,12,CASSTGTYEQYF,TGTGCCAGCAGTACAGGGACCTACGAGCAGTACTTC
TRBV30,-,TRBJ1-5,TRBD1,13,CAWRGQVGQPQHF,TGTGCCTGGAGAGGACAGGTGGGCCAGCCCCAGCATTTT
TRBV30,-,TRBJ1-2,-,12,CAWGPGTLGYTF,TGTGCCTGGGGTCCAGGGACGTTGGGCTACACCTTC
TRBV27,once,TRBJ1-1,-,16,CASSFGGAGLNTEAFF,TGTGCCAGCAGTTTTGGGGGAGCGGGACTGAACACTGAAGCTTTCTTT
TRBV2,-,TRBJ1-5,-,13,CASGPVGGGPQHF,TGTGCCAGCGGACCCGTAGGAGGGGGGCCCCAGCATTTT
TRBV7-3,-,TRBJ1-2,-,13,CASSLDVDYGYTF,TGTGCCAGCAGCCTGGACGTAGACTATGGCTACACCTTC
TRBV6-1,-,TRBJ1-5,-,14,CASSERGATIPQHF,TGTGCCAGCAGTGAACGGGGGGCGACAATTCCCCAGCATTTT
TRBV9,-,TRBJ1-2,-,12,CASSVTAYGYTF,TGTGCCAGCAGCGTGACAGCCTATGGCTACACCTTC
TRBV30,once,TRBJ2-7,-,12,CAWAGQSYEQYF,TGTGCCTGGGCCGGACAGTCCTACGAGCAGTACTTC
TRBV6-5,few,TRBJ2-5,TRBD2,13,CASSPLGGETQYF,TGTGCCAGCAGCCCGTTGGGGGGGGAGACCCAGTACTTC
TRBV14,-,TRBJ2-7,TRBD1,16,CASSPRKPGQGHEQYF,TGTGCCAGCAGCCCTAGAAAGCCGGGACAGGGTCACGAGCAGTACTTC
TRBV11-3,-,TRBJ1-1,-,14,CASSLAFMNTEAFF,TGTGCCAGCAGCTTAGCCTTCATGAACACTGAAGCTTTCTTT
TRBV6-6,-,TRBJ2-7,-,16,CASTTPGVAASYEQYF,TGTGCCAGCACAACCCCGGGGGTCGCCGCATCCTACGAGCAGTACTTC
TRBV19,few,TRBJ1-5,-,18,CASSPLGQGTYSNQPQHF,TGTGCCAGTAGCCCCCTGGGGCAGGGGACCTATAGCAATCAGCCCCAGCATTTT
TRBV19,-,TRBJ1-2,-,14,CASSITQSRYGYTF,TGTGCCAGTAGTATAACACAGTCCCGCTATGGCTACACCTTC
TRBV7-3,-,TRBJ2-1,-,17,CASSPTGRPSSYNEQFF,TGTGCCAGCAGCCCAACGGGACGGCCAAGCTCCTACAATGAGCAGTTCTTC
TRBV18,few,TRBJ1-2,TRBD1,15,CASSPNPPGGYGYTF,TGTGCCAGCTCACCAAACCCCCCAGGGGGCTATGGCTACACCTTC
TRBV13,-,TRBJ2-3,TRBD2,17,CASSPYNLLAGGDTQYF,TGTGCCAGCAGCCCATACAACCTACTAGCGGGAGGAGATACGCAGTATTTT
TRBV11-3,-,TRBJ1-1,-,14,CANSLVGFNTEAFF,TGTGCCAACAGCTTAGTAGGGTTCAACACTGAAGCTTTCTTT
TRBV3-1/TRBV3-2,-,TRBJ1-3,-,17,CASSHRQKFRSGNTIYF,TGTGCCAGCAGCCATAGACAGAAGTTTCGTTCTGGAAACACCATATATTTT
TRBV5-4,-,TRBJ1-4,-,16,CASSLGPRLVNEKLFF,TGTGCCAGCAGCTTGGGTCCGCGCTTGGTTAATGAAAAACTGTTTTTT
TRBV6-2/TRBV6-3,-,TRBJ2-7,-,14,CASSRDGLNYEQYF,TGTGCCAGTAGTCGGGACGGTCTAAACTACGAGCAGTACTTC
TRBV11-3,-,TRBJ1-3,-,16,CASSRSSGASGNTIYF,TGTGCCAGCAGCAGATCTTCAGGGGCGTCGGGAAACACCATATATTTT
TRBV24-1,-,TRBJ2-2,TRBD1,17,CATSGHPGQANTGELFF,TGTGCCACCAGTGGGCATCCGGGACAGGCGAACACCGGGGAGCTGTTTTTT
TRBV6-5,-,TRBJ1-5,TRBD1,15,CAGSGDTGVNQPQHF,TGTGCCGGCTCCGGGGACACAGGGGTCAATCAGCCCCAGCATTTT
TRBV10-3,-,TRBJ2-7,TRBD1,13,CAISAQGFGEQYF,TGTGCCATCAGTGCACAGGGGTTTGGGGAGCAGTACTTC
TRBV7-2,-,TRBJ2-7,TRBD2,15,CASSLVGPGGYEQYF,TGTGCCAGCAGCTTAGTTGGCCCGGGGGGCTACGAGCAGTACTTC